This T cell receptor beta chain was captured by sequencing in a study of T cell repertoires in cytomegalovirus infection. TCRdb reprocessed the reads with MiXCR, giving one entry per CDR3 protein. The sample has 300,000 to 400,000 distinct CDR3 sequences; 15% to 20% are singletons. Trimming pared 3 bases from V and 4 bases from J, leaving 6 bases between. The CDR3 is 12 residues long. Broader study findings: HLA-C-restricted TCR beta clonotypes specific for CMV led the ex vivo response.

Concerning this clonotype itself: Antigen unknown.

The sample was PBMCs. The chain recombines TRBV12-3 or TRBV12-4 with TRBJ1-2; D unresolved. The TCR comes from a human donor in good health (CMV status not recorded). Some clones in this sample may be carry-over from other donors' samples. The DNA for the CDR3 is TGTGCCAGCAGTTTTACGGTCTATGGCTACACCTTC. Translation: CASSFTVYGYTF.